The entry below describes one T cell receptor (beta chain). Ten or more counts support this clone. The target of this receptor is not known. The read ends 3 residues early relative to the CDR3; the germline J gene fills the gap. Most CVID patients and most healthy controls were of Caucasian heritage. From each donor, 5 to 8 ml of heparinized peripheral whole blood was collected. Genomic DNA from adults with common variable immune deficiency (CVID) and from healthy adult controls was used for sequencing of TCRbeta CDR3 repertoires. There were about 22 healthy adult volunteers in the control group (12 female and around ten male), ranging in age from about 20 to 75 years, with a mean age of approximately 34. Diluted blood was density-centrifuged over Hypaque 1077 or Ficoll-Paque to isolate peripheral blood mononuclear cells. Genomic DNA was obtained from unsorted mononuclear cells using either Qiagen column purification or a centrifugation-based method.

For sequencing, equivalent amounts of genomic DNA were input from CVID and control samples. For every sample, a 60 bp segment covering the rearranged TCRbeta CDR3 region was amplified and then sequenced. TCRbeta amplification used the immunoSEQ assay, a bias-corrected multiplex PCR with high-throughput sequencing. The authors processed their data as follows. Every unique nucleotide sequence was considered a clone and was annotated with V, D and J genes, copy number and frequency. Sequences were labeled productive if in frame, and non-productive if out of frame or containing stop codons. As previously described, clonality was calculated on the basis of Shannon's entropy. The predicted amino acid sequences of productive clones were used to derive the mean CDR3 Kyte-Doolittle hydropathy. The R hclust function was used to hierarchically cluster scaled V gene usage with Manhattan distance and complete linkage. To assess clone sharing by CDR3 amino acid sequence, 12 repertoires per group were resampled over 100 rounds. The repertoires were screened for roughly 70 published EBV-specific TCRbeta sequences and roughly 250 published CMV-specific TCRbeta sequences. Analysis left out a couple of CVID samples that produced under 10,000 sequences, so 40 to 50 CVID repertoires remained. TCRdb carries this immuneACCESS record with in-frame sequences only. Its versions omit some clonotypes, under half of them owing to an unresolved V gene in the studies checked, with the rest unexplained. V, J and clone size reflect that table, while D and trimming were determined from the DNA. This sample has roughly 52,000 clones, none of them a singleton. The biggest ten clones account for 3% to 3.5% of the sample.

From a lookup of the germline V gene (reference sequence), CDR1 and CDR2 are GTSNPN and SVGIG. The CDR3 runs 15 residues from the cysteine to the phenylalanine. The DNA covers only part of the CDR3, 36 bases in frame from base 1. V is pruned by 4 bases and J by 2 bases, leaving 5 bases of the junction without a gene match. The sample is drawn from a study of T cell clonality in common variable immunodeficiency (dated by TCRdb to the mid-2010s). General findings and caveats noted by the study authors: Healthy controls shared more TCRbeta clones with each other than CVID subjects shared among themselves (p < 0.0001). The authors noted that sequencing repertoires of T cell subpopulations would be needed to clarify what caused the increased clonality in CVID. Although equal DNA input was used, an average of approximately 82,000 unique sequences per sample was obtained for controls, compared with about 31,547 for CVID samples. Reportedly, TCRbeta sequences from CVID had fewer deletions and N-nucleotide insertions, and highly modified clones with 13 or more V deletions were absent from CVID. Correlations between repertoire features and clinical complications were limited by patient heterogeneity within the CVID cohort. TCRbeta clonality was higher in CVID subjects than in healthy controls (t-test p = 0.018), and the increase was most characteristic of about a third of subjects.

This TCR was recovered from a person aged 18 to 75 in good health. Source material: peripheral blood mononuclear cells. Here the chain combines TRBV30 and TRBJ2-1; 10 central bases correspond to TRBD2. The CDR3 protein sequence reads: CAWTLGLATYNEQFF. The CDR3 bases that were read are TGTGCCTGGACTTTGGGACTAGCGACCTACAATGAG.